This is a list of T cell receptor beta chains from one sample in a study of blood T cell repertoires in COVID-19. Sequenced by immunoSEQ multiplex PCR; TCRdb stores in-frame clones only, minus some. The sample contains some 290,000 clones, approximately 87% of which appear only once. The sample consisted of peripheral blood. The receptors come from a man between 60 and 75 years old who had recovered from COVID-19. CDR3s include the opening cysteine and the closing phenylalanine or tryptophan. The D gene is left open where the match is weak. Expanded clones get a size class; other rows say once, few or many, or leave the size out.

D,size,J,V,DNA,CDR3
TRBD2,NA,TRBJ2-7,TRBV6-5,TGTGCCAGCAGTACTAGCGGGAGTCCCGAGCAGTACTTC,CASSTSGSPEQYF
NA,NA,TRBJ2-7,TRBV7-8,TGTGCCAGCAGCCCCCGCCGCTCCCGCCCGGACGAGCAGTACTTC,CASSPRRSRPDEQYF
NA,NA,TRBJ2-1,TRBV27,TGTGCCAGCAGTTTAGCGGGCTCCTACAATGAGCAGTTCTTC,CASSLAGSYNEQFF
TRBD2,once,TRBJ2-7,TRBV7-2,TGTGCCAGCAGCTTAGTAGGCCCGGCTAGCGGGGTAAACTACGAGCAGTACTTC,CASSLVGPASGVNYEQYF
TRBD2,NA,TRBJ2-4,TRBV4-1,TGCGCCAGCAGCCAAGATCTAGCGGGAGGGCAAAACATTCAGTACTTC,CASSQDLAGGQNIQYF
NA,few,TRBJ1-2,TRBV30,TGTGCCTGGAGGCCAGAGGGGGGGCGCAGCTATGGCTACACCTTC,CAWRPEGGRSYGYTF
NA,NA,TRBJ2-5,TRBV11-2,TGTGCCAGCAGCTTAGGTTCGAGCGGGGAGACCCAGTACTTC,CASSLGSSGETQYF
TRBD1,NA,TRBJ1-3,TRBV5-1,TGCGCCAGCAGCTTACGGACAGGGAACCCCGGAAACACCATATATTTT,CASSLRTGNPGNTIYF
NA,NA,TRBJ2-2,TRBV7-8,TGTGCCAGCAGCTCGGTTCGACAGAGCAGACGGCCGGGGGAGCTGTTTTTT,CASSSVRQSRRPGELFF
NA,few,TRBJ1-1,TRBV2,TGTGCCAGCATTCCCCGGAGGGCGGCTGAAGCTTTCTTT,CASIPRRAAEAFF
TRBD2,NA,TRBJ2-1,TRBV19,TGTGCCAGTAGACAGACTAGCGGGAACAATGAGCAGTTCTTC,CASRQTSGNNEQFF
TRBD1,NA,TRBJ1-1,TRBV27,TGTGCCAGCAGAACATCCGGGACAGCGAACACTGAAGCTTTCTTT,CASRTSGTANTEAFF
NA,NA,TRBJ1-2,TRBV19,TGTGCCAGTAGTATTAGTCGCCTCTATGAAGGCTACACCTTC,CASSISRLYEGYTF
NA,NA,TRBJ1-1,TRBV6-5,TGTGCCAGCAACGTCAGGGTGAACACTGAAGCTTTCTTT,CASNVRVNTEAFF
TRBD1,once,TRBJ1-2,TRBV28,TGTGCCAGCAGTTTAACGGACAGGGCCGGGTATGGCTACACCTTC,CASSLTDRAGYGYTF
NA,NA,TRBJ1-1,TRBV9,TGTGCCAGCAGCGCGTCGGGACTAAGTTCTTCAGGGGACACTGAAGCTTTCTTT,CASSASGLSSSGDTEAFF
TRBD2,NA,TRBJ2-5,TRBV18,TGTGCCAGCTCACCAGGGACTACCCAAGAGACCCAGTACTTC,CASSPGTTQETQYF
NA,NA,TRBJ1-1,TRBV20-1,TGCAGTGCTAGTGGGGCTGGGAACACTGAAGCTTTCTTT,CSASGAGNTEAFF
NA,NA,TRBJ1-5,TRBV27,TGTGCCAGCAGTTTACCAGGGTCGCTTAGTCATAAGCAGCCCCAGCATTTT,CASSLPGSLSHKQPQHF
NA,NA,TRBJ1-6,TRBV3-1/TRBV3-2,TGTGCCAGCACCCGGGAGGGGGGTTCACCCCTCCACTTT,CASTREGGSPLHF
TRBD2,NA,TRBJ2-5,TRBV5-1,TGCGCCAGCACCCTTGGGGGGGGAGAAGAGACCCAGTACTTC,CASTLGGGEETQYF
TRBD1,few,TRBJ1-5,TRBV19,TGTGCCAGTAGTAGACCCGGGACAGTGGGGTTTCAGCCCCAGCATTTT,CASSRPGTVGFQPQHF
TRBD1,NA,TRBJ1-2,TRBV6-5,TGTGCCAGCAGCTCAGCGACAGGGGCCAACTATGGCTACACCTTC,CASSSATGANYGYTF
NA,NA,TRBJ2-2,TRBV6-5,TGTGCCAGCAGTTATGGCCAGGGCTACACCGGGGAGCTGTTTTTT,CASSYGQGYTGELFF
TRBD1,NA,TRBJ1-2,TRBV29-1,TGCAGCTTTGTAGGGGACAGCTATGGCTACACCTTC,CSFVGDSYGYTF
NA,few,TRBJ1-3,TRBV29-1,TGCAGTACACGAAGCTCTGGAAACACCATATATTTT,CSTRSSGNTIYF
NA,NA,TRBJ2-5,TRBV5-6,TGTGCCAGCAGCGGGAGGACTTTTCAAGAGACCCAGTACTTC,CASSGRTFQETQYF
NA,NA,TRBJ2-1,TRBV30,TGTGCCTGGAGTCCCCCGGAGAGGAATGAGCAGTTCTTC,CAWSPPERNEQFF
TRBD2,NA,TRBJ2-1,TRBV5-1,TGCGCCAGCAGGTCGCTAGCGGCCTCCTACAATGAGCAGTTCTTC,CASRSLAASYNEQFF
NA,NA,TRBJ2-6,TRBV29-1,TGCGGAAGCCTAGGGGGGGATCACTCTGGGGCCAACGTCCTGACTTTC,CGSLGGDHSGANVLTF
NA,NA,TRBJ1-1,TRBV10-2,TGCGCCAGCAGCCCAAGGCACATGGAGACTGAAGCTTTCTTT,CASSPRHMETEAFF
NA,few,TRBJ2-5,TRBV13,TGTGCCAGCAGCTCCTCCAGGGGCGGGCGAGAGACCCAGTACTTC,CASSSSRGGRETQYF
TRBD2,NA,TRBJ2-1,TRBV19,TGTGCCAGTAGTATCTTAGCGGGAGTGGGTAATGAGCAGTTCTTC,CASSILAGVGNEQFF
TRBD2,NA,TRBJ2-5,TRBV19,TGTGCCAGTATTCAAAACGGGACTAGCGGGAGGGGGGGCCAAGAGACCCAGTACTTC,CASIQNGTSGRGGQETQYF
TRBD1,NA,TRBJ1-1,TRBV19,TGTGCCACCCCGGACAGGGACGGTGAAGCTTTCTTT,CATPDRDGEAFF
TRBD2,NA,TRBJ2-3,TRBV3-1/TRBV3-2,TGTGCCAGCAGCCTTAGGACTAGCGGAACTGGGGCAGATACGCAGTATTTT,CASSLRTSGTGADTQYF
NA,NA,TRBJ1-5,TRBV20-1,TGCAGTGCTAGTCGAGGGGGAGGGCAGCCCCAGCATTTT,CSASRGGGQPQHF
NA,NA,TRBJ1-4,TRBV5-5,TGTGCCAGCAGCTTAATTCAGGGCGGGGCAACTAATGAAAAACTGTTTTTT,CASSLIQGGATNEKLFF
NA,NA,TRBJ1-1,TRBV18,TGTGCCAGCTCACCTCCAGGGGCCGCGAACACTGAAGCTTTCTTT,CASSPPGAANTEAFF